This T cell receptor beta chain originates from a study of molecular identifiers for immune sequencing clone quantification (dated by TCRdb to 2016 to 2019). Background for the entire study: In a replicate experiment, RNA from roughly 20,000 or 100,000 naive CD8 T cells was split into five aliquots, four of which were sequenced. The study was a methods study using CD8 T cells to benchmark molecular-identifier clustering-based TCR repertoire sequencing (MIDCIRS) and TCR RNA copy counting. The full study reports these points: Modeling gave around 3.3 recovered TCR RNA copies per cell versus about ten by digital PCR, implying approximately 30% capture efficiency. Identical TCR molecules sharing a barcode could cause highly expanded clone sizes to be underestimated. In CMV-specific effector cells, clones with more than 20 RNA copies accounted for over 99% of molecules, whereas in naive cells such clones accounted for under 1%. Without barcode sub-clustering, chimeric consensus sequences inflated TCR diversity; chimeras reached as high as 47%. Naive libraries contained spiked-in Jurkat TCR RNA (around ten copies' worth), which is not part of the donor repertoire. Spiked-in Jurkat TCR RNA equal to a single cell's worth was reported to be detectable even within 1,100,000 naive CD8 T cells.

Notes on this clonotype: Which antigen it targets is not known. No base qualities exist here, and no much larger clone lies one base off it.

Libraries of naive CD8 T cells were generated from about 21,000 to 970,000 sorted cells, with 10%, 30% or 50% of the purified RNA used. On a BD FACSAria II, naive CD8 T cells were FACS-sorted as CD8+CD4-CCR7+CD45RA+ and collected into RLT Plus buffer. Detection sensitivity was tested by spiking Jurkat RNA equal to some 11 TCR copies' worth into samples containing about 19,000-1,000,000 naive CD8 T cells. CD8 T cells were enriched using RosetteSep CD8+ T Cell Enrichment Cocktail and Ficoll-Paque, and the enriched cells then underwent ACK red cell lysis. V sheds 0 bases and J sheds 7 bases, leaving 4 bases between their ends. Inclusive of the bounding cysteine and phenylalanine, the CDR3 is 12 residues long. The sequence is cut down to CDR3 DNA, 36 bases in frame from base 1. CDR1 and CDR2 are drawn from the germline V gene (reference sequence): LNHNV, YYDKDF. Libraries were constructed by PCR. TCRdb records NextSeq 500 as the sequencer. Bulk TCR libraries were generated as previously described, with the TCR primers listed in Table S5 used. Total RNA was purified with the Qiagen AllPrep DNA/RNA kit. Before any analysis, reads coming from multiple sequencing runs of the same library were combined into one pool. The authors' analysis ran thus. Reads were retained only if their TCR constant sequence matched exactly, and those retained reads were trimmed to 150 nt and grouped according to their 12-nt molecular barcodes. Reads inside each barcode group were sub-clustered using a 15% Levenshtein threshold, and a quality-weighted consensus sequence was constructed for each RNA molecule. Non-functional sequences were excluded, and lower-count sequences lying one edit away from another sequence were also excluded. On the basis of fitting two negative binomial distributions, barcode sub-clusters with fewer than 20% of the maximum read count were discarded. The public reads were quality trimmed at Q25 with fastp and then assembled into clones with MiXCR by TCRdb, keeping productive beta chains. Each entry is one CDR3 protein sequence, shown with its most common DNA and genes. V and J calls and clone size were set by TCRdb, not the authors. A total of around 100,000 distinct CDR3 sequences appear in this sample, 30% to 35% of them only once. The ten largest account for roughly 10% of the sample.

Sequences were obtained from naive CD8+ T cells from blood, with Jurkat cell RNA spiked in. The cell subset or site label, read with the paper, signifies: FACS-sorted CD8+CD4-CCR7+CD45RA+ naive T cells. The TCR originated in a human donor in good health. Some libraries in this study had Jurkat cell RNA spiked in. The chain links TRBV15 with TRBJ2-1, with no confidently assigned D gene. The CDR3 here reads CATSRDRNEQFF. The nucleotides are TGTGCCACCAGCAGAGACAGGAATGAGCAGTTCTTC.